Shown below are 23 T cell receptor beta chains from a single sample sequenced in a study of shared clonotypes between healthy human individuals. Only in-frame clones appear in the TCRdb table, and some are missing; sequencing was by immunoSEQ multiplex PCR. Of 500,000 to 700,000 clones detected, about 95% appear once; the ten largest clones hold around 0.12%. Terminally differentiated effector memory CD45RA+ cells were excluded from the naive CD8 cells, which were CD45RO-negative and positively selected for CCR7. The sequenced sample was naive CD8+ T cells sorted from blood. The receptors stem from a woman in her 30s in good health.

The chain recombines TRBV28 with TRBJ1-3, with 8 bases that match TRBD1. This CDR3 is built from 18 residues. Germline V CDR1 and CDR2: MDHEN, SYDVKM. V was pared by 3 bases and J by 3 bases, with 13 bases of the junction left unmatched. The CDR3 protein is CASSLGSVTGVVGNTIYF. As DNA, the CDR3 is TGTGCCAGCAGTTTGGGGTCGGTGACAGGGGTAGTTGGAAACACCATATATTTT.

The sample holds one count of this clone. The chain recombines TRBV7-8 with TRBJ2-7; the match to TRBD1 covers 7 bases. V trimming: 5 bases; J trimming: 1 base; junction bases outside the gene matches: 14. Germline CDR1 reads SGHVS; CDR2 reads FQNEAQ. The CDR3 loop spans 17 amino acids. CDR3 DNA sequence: TGTGCCAGCAGCGTAGGAATGGGACAGCTAAATTCCTACGAGCAGTACTTC. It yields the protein CASSVGMGQLNSYEQYF.

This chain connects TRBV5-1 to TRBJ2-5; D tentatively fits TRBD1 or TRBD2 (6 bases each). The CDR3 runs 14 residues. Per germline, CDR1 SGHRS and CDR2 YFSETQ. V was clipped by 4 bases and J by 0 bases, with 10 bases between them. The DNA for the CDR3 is TGCGCCAGCAGCCCAGGGGACTACCAAGAGACCCAGTACTTC. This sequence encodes CASSPGDYQETQYF.

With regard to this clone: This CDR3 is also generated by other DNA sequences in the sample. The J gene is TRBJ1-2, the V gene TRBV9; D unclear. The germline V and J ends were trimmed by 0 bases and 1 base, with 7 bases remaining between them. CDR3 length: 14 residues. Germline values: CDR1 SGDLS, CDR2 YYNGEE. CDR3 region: CASSVAPGNYGYTF. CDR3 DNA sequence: TGTGCCAGCAGCGTAGCTCCGGGTAACTATGGCTACACCTTC.

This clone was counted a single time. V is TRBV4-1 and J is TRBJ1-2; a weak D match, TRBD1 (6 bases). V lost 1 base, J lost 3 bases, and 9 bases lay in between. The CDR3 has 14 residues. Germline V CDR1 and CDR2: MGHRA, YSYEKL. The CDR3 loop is CASSQVGGDYGYTF. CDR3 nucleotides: TGCGCCAGCAGCCAAGTAGGGGGTGACTATGGCTACACCTTC.

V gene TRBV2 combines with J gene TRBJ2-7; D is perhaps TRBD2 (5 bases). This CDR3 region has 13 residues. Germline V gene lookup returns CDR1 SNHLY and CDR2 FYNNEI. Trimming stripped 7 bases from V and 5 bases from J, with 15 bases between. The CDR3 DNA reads TGTGCCAGCAACGGACTCCGCCCGGACGAGCAGTACTTC. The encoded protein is CASNGLRPDEQYF.

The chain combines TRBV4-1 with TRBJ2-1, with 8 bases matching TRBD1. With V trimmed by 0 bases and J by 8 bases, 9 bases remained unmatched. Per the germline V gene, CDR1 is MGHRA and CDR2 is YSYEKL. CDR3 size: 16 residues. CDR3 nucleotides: TGCGCCAGCAGCCAAGATTCAGGGTGGGGACAGGATGAGCAGTTCTTC. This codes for CASSQDSGWGQDEQFF.

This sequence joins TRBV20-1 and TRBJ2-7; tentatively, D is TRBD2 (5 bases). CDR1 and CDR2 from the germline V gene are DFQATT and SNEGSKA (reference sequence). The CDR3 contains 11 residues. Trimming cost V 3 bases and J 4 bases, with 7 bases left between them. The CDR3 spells CSASSVYEQYF. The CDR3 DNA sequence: TGCAGTGCTAGTAGCGTGTACGAGCAGTACTTC.

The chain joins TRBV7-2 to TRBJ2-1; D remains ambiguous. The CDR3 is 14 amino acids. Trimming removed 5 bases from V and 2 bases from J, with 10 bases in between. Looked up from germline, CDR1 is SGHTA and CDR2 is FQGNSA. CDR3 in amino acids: CASSPFRAYNEQFF. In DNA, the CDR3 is TGTGCCAGCAGCCCCTTTAGGGCCTACAATGAGCAGTTCTTC.

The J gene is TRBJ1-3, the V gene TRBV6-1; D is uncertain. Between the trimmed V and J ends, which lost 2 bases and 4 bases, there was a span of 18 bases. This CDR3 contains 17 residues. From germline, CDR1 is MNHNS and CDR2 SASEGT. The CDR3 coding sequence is TGTGCCAGCAGTGAAACGGGTTATCCTCCCTCCGGAAACACCATATATTTT. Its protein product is CASSETGYPPSGNTIYF.

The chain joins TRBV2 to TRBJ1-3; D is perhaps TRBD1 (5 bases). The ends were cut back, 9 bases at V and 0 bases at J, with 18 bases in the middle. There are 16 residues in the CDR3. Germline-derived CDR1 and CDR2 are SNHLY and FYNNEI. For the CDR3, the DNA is TGTGCCAGGACGGGGGGGAGCGGTTACTCTGGAAACACCATATATTTT. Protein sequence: CARTGGSGYSGNTIYF.

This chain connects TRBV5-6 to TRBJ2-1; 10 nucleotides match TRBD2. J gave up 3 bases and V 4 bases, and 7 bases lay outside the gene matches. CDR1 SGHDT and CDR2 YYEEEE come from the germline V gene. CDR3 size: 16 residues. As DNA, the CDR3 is TGTGCCAGCAGCCAGCTAGCGGGAGAATTCTACAATGAGCAGTTCTTC. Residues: CASSQLAGEFYNEQFF.

The CDR3 DNA sequence: TGTGCCAGCAGCCAACTCGGGACAGGAGATGAAAAACTGTTTTTT. This gives the protein CASSQLGTGDEKLFF. The gene calls are TRBV7-9 and TRBJ1-4, with TRBD1 identical over 8 bases. Germline loops: CDR1 SEHNR, CDR2 FQNEAQ (reference sequence). This CDR3 region has 15 residues. V shed 5 bases and J 6 bases; nucleotides not matched to a gene: 8.

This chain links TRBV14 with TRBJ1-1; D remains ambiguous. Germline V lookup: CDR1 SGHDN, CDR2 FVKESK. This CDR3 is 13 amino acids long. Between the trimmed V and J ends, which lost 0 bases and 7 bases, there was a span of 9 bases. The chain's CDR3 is CASSQDPGDEAFF. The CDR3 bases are TGTGCCAGCAGCCAAGACCCTGGGGATGAAGCTTTCTTT. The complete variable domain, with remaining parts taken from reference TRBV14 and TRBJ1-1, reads EAGVTQFPSHSVIEKGQTVTLRCDPISGHDNLYWYRRVMGKEIKFLLHFVKESKQDESGMPNNRFLAERTGGTYSTLKVQPAELEDSGVYFCASSQDPGDEAFFGQGTRLTVV.

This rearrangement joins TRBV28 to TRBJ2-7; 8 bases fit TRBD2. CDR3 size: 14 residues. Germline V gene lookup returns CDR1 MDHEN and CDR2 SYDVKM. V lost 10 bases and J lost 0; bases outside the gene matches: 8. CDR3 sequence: CATSVSGASYEQYF. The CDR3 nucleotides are TGTGCCACCTCCGTTAGCGGGGCCTCCTACGAGCAGTACTTC.

The CDR3 nucleotides are TGTGCCAGCAGCGCCCGACAGGGTTTGCAGGAGACCCAGTACTTC. Translation gives CASSARQGLQETQYF. J is TRBJ2-5 and V is TRBV7-2, with 7 bases aligning to TRBD1. Per germline, CDR1 SGHTA and CDR2 FQGNSA. The CDR3 runs 15 residues. V trimming: 5 bases; J trimming: 5 bases; junction bases outside the gene matches: 11.

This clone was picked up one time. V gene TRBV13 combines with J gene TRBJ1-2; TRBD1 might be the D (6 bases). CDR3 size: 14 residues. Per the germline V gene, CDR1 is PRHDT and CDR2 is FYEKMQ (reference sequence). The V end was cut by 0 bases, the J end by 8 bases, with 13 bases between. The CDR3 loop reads CASSLGQGKLGYTF. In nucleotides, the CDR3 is TGTGCCAGCAGCTTAGGACAGGGAAAACTCGGCTACACCTTC.

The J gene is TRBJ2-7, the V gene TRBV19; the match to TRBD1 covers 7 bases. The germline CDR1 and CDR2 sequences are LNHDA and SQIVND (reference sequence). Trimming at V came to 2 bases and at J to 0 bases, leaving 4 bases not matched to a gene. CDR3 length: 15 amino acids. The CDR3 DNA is TGTGCCAGTAGTATAACAGGGGCAAGCTCCTACGAGCAGTACTTC. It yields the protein CASSITGASSYEQYF.

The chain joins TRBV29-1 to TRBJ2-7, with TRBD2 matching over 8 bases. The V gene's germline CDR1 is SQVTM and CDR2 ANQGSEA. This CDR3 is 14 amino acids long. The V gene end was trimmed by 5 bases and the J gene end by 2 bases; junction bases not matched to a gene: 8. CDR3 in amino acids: CSVWSSGFPYEQYF. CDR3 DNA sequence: TGCAGCGTTTGGTCTAGCGGGTTTCCCTACGAGCAGTACTTC.

CDR3 residues: CATAGGASGTHEQFF. CDR3 coding DNA: TGTGCCACCGCGGGAGGGGCTAGCGGGACTCATGAGCAGTTCTTC. The chain couples TRBV7-9 to TRBJ2-1; 9 bases fit TRBD2. Germline V lookup: CDR1 SEHNR, CDR2 FQNEAQ (reference sequence). CDR3 length equals 15 residues. With 10 bases clipped from V and 8 bases from J, the junction kept 15 bases outside the gene matches.

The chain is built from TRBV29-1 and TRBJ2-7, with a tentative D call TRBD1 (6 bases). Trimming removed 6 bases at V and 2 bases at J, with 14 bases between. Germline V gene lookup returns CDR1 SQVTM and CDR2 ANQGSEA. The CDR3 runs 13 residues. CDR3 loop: CSVRDKQTYEQYF. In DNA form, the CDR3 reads TGCAGCGTCCGGGACAAACAGACCTACGAGCAGTACTTC.

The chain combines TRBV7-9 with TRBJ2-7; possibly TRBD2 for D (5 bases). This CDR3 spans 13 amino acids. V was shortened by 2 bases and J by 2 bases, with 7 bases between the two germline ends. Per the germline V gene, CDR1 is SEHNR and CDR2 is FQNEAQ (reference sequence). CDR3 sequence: CASSLTGTYEQYF. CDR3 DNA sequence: TGTGCCAGCAGCTTAACGGGGACCTACGAGCAGTACTTC.

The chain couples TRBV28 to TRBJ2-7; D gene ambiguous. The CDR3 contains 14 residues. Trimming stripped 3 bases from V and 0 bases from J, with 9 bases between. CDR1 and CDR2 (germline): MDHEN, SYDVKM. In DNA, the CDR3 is TGTGCCAGCAGTTTCTTGAGGAGCTCCTACGAGCAGTACTTC. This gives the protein CASSFLRSSYEQYF. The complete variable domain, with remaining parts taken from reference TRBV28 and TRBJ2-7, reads DVKVTQSSRYLVKRTGEKVFLECVQDMDHENMFWYRQDPGLGLRLIYFSYDVKMKEKGDIPEGYSVSREKKERFSLILESASTNQTSMYLCASSFLRSSYEQYFGPGTRLTVT.